One sample yielded the 26 T cell receptor beta chains listed below, sequenced in a study of blood T cell repertoires in COVID-19. Assay: immunoSEQ multiplex PCR; the TCRdb copy retains only in-frame clones and omits some. Among 250,000 or so clones listed, roughly 89% were seen once. The sequenced sample consisted of peripheral blood. These TCRs come from a middle-aged woman who had recovered from COVID-19.

The chain joins TRBV3-1 (or the pseudogene TRBV3-2) to TRBJ2-1; no clear D. The CDR3 is 13 amino acids. Germline V CDR1 and CDR2: LGHDT, YNNKEL (reference sequence). V was cut by 3 bases and J by 5 bases, with 8 bases left in between. CDR3 DNA sequence: TGTGCCAGCAGCCACAACAGAAACAATGAGCAGTTCTTC. The encoded protein is CASSHNRNNEQFF.

The V and J genes are TRBV19 and TRBJ1-5; no clear D gene. Trimming took 7 bases from V and 0 from J, leaving 16 bases between them. CDR3 size: 16 residues. From germline, CDR1 is LNHDA and CDR2 SQIVND (reference sequence). CDR3 loop: CASNTPGTDSNQPQHF. CDR3 bases: TGTGCCAGTAATACCCCCGGTACAGATAGCAATCAGCCCCAGCATTTT.

The chain uses TRBV11-2 and TRBJ2-7; 9 bases are shared with TRBD2. Trimming at V came to 0 bases and at J to 6 bases, leaving 6 bases not matched to a gene. This CDR3 has 15 residues. Germline values: CDR1 SGHAT, CDR2 FQNNGV. The CDR3 loop reads CASSLEWRGGLEQYF. DNA of the CDR3: TGTGCCAGCAGCTTAGAATGGCGGGGGGGCCTCGAGCAGTACTTC.

The J gene is TRBJ2-4, the V gene TRBV6-5; D not resolved. The ends were cut back, 4 bases at V and 7 bases at J, with 11 bases in the middle. CDR3 length: 13 residues. Germline-derived CDR1 and CDR2 are MNHEY and SVGAGI. This CDR3 is CASSSGLLNIQYF. In DNA, the CDR3 is TGTGCCAGCAGTTCAGGTCTGCTCAACATTCAGTACTTC.

This clone was recorded a few times. The V and J genes are TRBV7-6 and TRBJ2-3; 7 nucleotides line up with TRBD2. Germline trimming cut 1 base from V and 0 bases from J; bases unmatched to any gene: 4. The CDR3 loop spans 16 amino acids. Looked up from germline, CDR1 is SGHVS and CDR2 is FNYEAQ. CDR3 DNA sequence: TGTGCCAGCAGCTTAGAGGCTAGCGGTAGCACAGATACGCAGTATTTT. As protein: CASSLEASGSTDTQYF. The whole variable domain, filled in from reference TRBV7-6 and TRBJ2-3, reads GAGVSQSPRYKVTKRGQDVALRCDPISGHVSLYWYRQALGQGPEFLTYFNYEAQQDKSGLPNDRFSAERPEGSISTLTIQRTEQRDSAMYRCASSLEASGSTDTQYFGPGTRLTVL.

The V gene is TRBV5-4, the J gene TRBJ1-2, with D possibly being TRBD1 (5 bases). The germline V and J ends were trimmed by 2 bases and 4 bases, with 6 bases remaining between them. The CDR3 runs to 12 residues. CDR1 is SGHNT, CDR2 YYREEE, per germline (reference sequence). As DNA, the CDR3 is TGTGCCAGCAGCTTAGACAGCTATGGCTACACCTTC. Translated: CASSLDSYGYTF.

The chain joins TRBV4-1 to TRBJ1-1; D gene unclear. CDR1 and CDR2 (germline): MGHRA, YSYEKL. The CDR3 covers 15 residues. V was clipped by 1 base and J by 1 base, with 10 bases between them. In DNA, the CDR3 is TGCGCCAGCAGCCAAGCATGGCACCCGAACACTGAAGCTTTCTTT. Its translation is CASSQAWHPNTEAFF.

The chain is built from TRBV18 and TRBJ2-7; no definite D call. From germline, CDR1 is KGHSH and CDR2 LQKENI. Between the trimmed V and J ends, which lost 2 bases and 3 bases, there was a span of 11 bases. The CDR3 has 14 amino acids. The CDR3 reads CASSPSQHYYEQYF. CDR3 nucleotide sequence: TGTGCCAGCTCACCAAGCCAGCACTACTACGAGCAGTACTTC.

This clone showed up just a few times. The V gene is TRBV2, the J gene TRBJ2-7; 7 bases map to TRBD1. The germline gives CDR1 SNHLY, CDR2 FYNNEI. The V and J ends lost 6 bases and 1 base, in that order; junction bases with no gene match: 21. The CDR3 is 19 residues long. The CDR3 sequence is CASSQTRRGSAGGSYEQYF. In nucleotides, the CDR3 is TGTGCCAGCAGCCAAACCCGCCGGGGCTCGGCAGGGGGTTCCTACGAGCAGTACTTC.

Here the CDR3 reads CASSLDRSKETQYF. For the CDR3, the DNA is TGTGCCAGCAGCTTGGACAGATCCAAAGAGACCCAGTACTTC. V is TRBV7-9 and J is TRBJ2-5; tentatively, D is TRBD1 (6 bases). V was clipped by 3 bases and J by 3 bases, with 11 bases between them. Germline V gene data show CDR1 as SEHNR and CDR2 as FQNEAQ (reference sequence). The CDR3 is 14 amino acids.

This chain joins TRBV6-5 and TRBJ1-4, with 12 positions matching TRBD1. Germline CDR1 reads MNHEY; CDR2 reads SVGAGI. CDR3 length: 14 amino acids. The ends lost 6 bases at V and 7 bases at J; junction bases unmatched: 3. As DNA, the CDR3 is TGTGCCAGCAGGCGGGGACAGGGGGCTGAAAAACTGTTTTTT. This sequence encodes CASRRGQGAEKLFF.

The CDR3 region is CASSLQGADGYTF. For the CDR3, the DNA is TGCGCCAGCAGCCTACAGGGGGCCGATGGCTACACCTTC. The rearrangement joins TRBV5-1 to TRBJ1-2; 9 bases are a match to TRBD1. The germline V gene has CDR1 SGHRS and CDR2 YFSETQ. The ends lost 4 bases at V and 6 bases at J; junction bases unmatched: 4. The CDR3 runs 13 residues.

V gene TRBV30 combines with J gene TRBJ1-2; 9 positions agree with TRBD1. Trimming removed 5 bases from V and 5 bases from J; junction bases left unmatched: 6. The CDR3 is 13 residues long. Germline CDR1 reads GTSNPN; CDR2 reads SVGIG (reference sequence). The CDR3 DNA is TGTGCCTGGGCCCGGGACAGGGTATATGGCTACACCTTC. It is translated as CAWARDRVYGYTF.

This clone was picked up a small number of times. The gene calls are TRBV11-2 and TRBJ2-3, with a possible D match to TRBD2 (7 bases). V lost 0 bases to trimming and J lost 6 bases, with 13 bases between them. This CDR3 has 15 amino acids. Germline lookup yields CDR1 SGHAT and CDR2 FQNNGV. The CDR3 is CASSLDRGAADTQYF. CDR3 DNA: TGTGCCAGCAGCTTAGATCGGGGGGCGGCGGATACGCAGTATTTT.

This clone has a single count. CDR3 residues: CASSYFAESSYEQYF. Written as DNA, the CDR3 is TGTGCCAGCAGTTACTTTGCAGAAAGCTCCTACGAGCAGTACTTC. The chain recombines TRBV6-2 or TRBV6-3 with TRBJ2-7; unclear D gene. Trimming stripped 1 base from V and 0 bases from J, with 10 bases between. The CDR3 sequence is 15 residues long. Germline CDR1 MNHEY, CDR2 SVGEGT.

This chain uses TRBV19 with TRBJ2-5; D is possibly TRBD1 (6 bases). V gave up 3 bases and J gave up 3 bases, with 11 bases separating them. This CDR3 spans 14 amino acids. Germline CDR1 and CDR2: LNHDA and SQIVND (reference sequence). The CDR3 DNA sequence: TGTGCCAGTAGTATGGACAGTCGGGAAGAGACCCAGTACTTC. Its translation is CASSMDSREETQYF. The full variable domain, with the rest looked up from reference TRBV19 and TRBJ2-5, is DGGITQSPKYLFRKEGQNVTLSCEQNLNHDAMYWYRQDPGQGLRLIYYSQIVNDFQKGDIAEGYSVSREKKESFPLTVTSAQKNPTAFYLCASSMDSREETQYFGPGTRLLVL.

This clone was counted only a few times. The chain recombines TRBV10-3 with TRBJ1-5; no firm D call. Trimming took 5 bases from V and 7 from J, leaving 15 bases between them. CDR1 and CDR2 (germline): ENHRY, SYGVKD. The CDR3 has 14 residues. The CDR3: CAISTREGGQPQHF. For the CDR3, the DNA is TGTGCCATCAGTACTAGGGAGGGCGGGCAGCCCCAGCATTTT.

This chain uses TRBV5-1 with TRBJ2-2; TRBD2 is a possible D gene (5 bases). The V gene's germline CDR1 is SGHRS and CDR2 YFSETQ. Trimming stripped 1 base from V and 5 bases from J, with 18 bases between. This CDR3 contains 17 residues. The CDR3 region is CASSLRAPGAVTGELFF. The CDR3, as DNA: TGCGCCAGCAGCTTGAGAGCCCCTGGAGCGGTTACCGGGGAGCTGTTTTTT.

There are a few counts of this clone. V usage is TRBV4-1 and J usage is TRBJ2-7, with D possibly being TRBD2 (7 bases). The CDR3 covers 15 residues. V gave up 3 bases and J gave up 5 bases, with 17 bases separating them. Germline V gene sequence: CDR1 MGHRA, CDR2 YSYEKL. The CDR3 DNA follows: TGCGCCAGCAGCCAGGGGGGGCTGTTAGTCCACGAGCAGTACTTC. Translated: CASSQGGLLVHEQYF.

DNA of the CDR3: TGTGCCAGCTCGAGGGAGGGCAGCACTGAAGCTTTCTTT. Residues: CASSREGSTEAFF. The chain recombines TRBV2 with TRBJ1-1; D not resolved. The V gene lost 8 bases and the J gene lost 4 bases, with 14 bases spanning the gap. CDR1 is SNHLY and CDR2 is FYNNEI in the germline V gene. This CDR3 spans 13 amino acids.

The chain uses TRBV10-3 and TRBJ1-1; the D is unclear. The V gene lost 11 bases and the J gene lost 11 bases, with 18 bases spanning the gap. Germline V CDR1 and CDR2: ENHRY, SYGVKD. The CDR3 extends over 11 amino acids. CDR3 nucleotide sequence: TGTGCCGCATCCACTGGAGATTTTGCTTTCTTT. It yields the protein CAASTGDFAFF.

This clone was counted a single time. CDR3 region: CAWSKTSGAETQYF. CDR3 in DNA: TGTGCCTGGAGTAAAACTAGCGGGGCAGAGACCCAGTACTTC. The V and J genes are TRBV30 and TRBJ2-5, with 10 bases fitting TRBD2. The germline V gene encodes CDR1 GTSNPN and CDR2 SVGIG (reference sequence). Germline trimming cut 2 bases from V and 4 bases from J; bases unmatched to any gene: 4. CDR3 length: 14 amino acids.

This clone has more than one count but fewer than ten. The rearrangement links TRBV18 to TRBJ1-1; D is unclear. V lost 6 bases to trimming and J lost 4 bases, with 15 bases between them. The CDR3 runs 14 residues. Germline V gene sequence: CDR1 KGHSH, CDR2 LQKENI. The CDR3 nucleotides read TGTGCCAGCTCCCTGACTGGGAGTAGCACTGAAGCTTTCTTT. Translating it yields CASSLTGSSTEAFF.

This clone has just a few counts. The chain's CDR3 is CASSLMGQGMTQHF. The CDR3 DNA follows: TGTGCCAGCAGCTTAATGGGTCAGGGGATGACCCAGCATTTT. The chain uses TRBV7-9 and TRBJ1-5, with a tentative D call TRBD1 (6 bases). Per the germline V gene, CDR1 is SEHNR and CDR2 is FQNEAQ (reference sequence). The V and J ends lost 2 bases and 11 bases respectively, with 16 bases between them. This CDR3 has 14 residues.

This clone was seen a handful of times. This chain joins TRBV14 and TRBJ1-6; D may be TRBD1 (5 bases). V lost 2 bases and J 2 bases, leaving 7 bases between the germline ends. The germline CDR1 and CDR2 sequences are SGHDN and FVKESK. The CDR3 extends over 15 amino acids. The CDR3 sequence is CASSQKGPYNSPLHF. For the CDR3, the DNA is TGTGCCAGCAGCCAAAAGGGGCCCTATAATTCACCCCTCCACTTT.

The rearrangement links TRBV9 to TRBJ1-2; D ambiguous. The CDR3 has 11 amino acids. Germline V gene lookup returns CDR1 SGDLS and CDR2 YYNGEE. Trimming removed 0 bases at V and 7 bases at J, with 4 bases between. The CDR3 region has the DNA TGTGCCAGCAGCGTAGGTCGTGGCTACACCTTC. Protein product: CASSVGRGYTF.